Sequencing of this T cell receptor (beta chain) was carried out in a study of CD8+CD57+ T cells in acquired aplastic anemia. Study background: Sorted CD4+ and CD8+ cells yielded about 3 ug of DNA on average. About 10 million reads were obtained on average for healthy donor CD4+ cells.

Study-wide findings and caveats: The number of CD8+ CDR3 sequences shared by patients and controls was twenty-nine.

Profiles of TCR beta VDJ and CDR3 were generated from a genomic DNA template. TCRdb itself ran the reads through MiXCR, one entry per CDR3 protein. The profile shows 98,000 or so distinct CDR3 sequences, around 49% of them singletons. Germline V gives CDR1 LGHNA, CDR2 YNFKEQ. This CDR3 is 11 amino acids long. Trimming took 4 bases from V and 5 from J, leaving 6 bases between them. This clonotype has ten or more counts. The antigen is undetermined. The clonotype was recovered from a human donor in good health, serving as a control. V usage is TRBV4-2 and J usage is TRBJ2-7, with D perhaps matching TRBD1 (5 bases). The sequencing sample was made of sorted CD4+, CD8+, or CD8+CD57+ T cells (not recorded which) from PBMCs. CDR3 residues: CASSLGDEQYF. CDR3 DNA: TGTGCCAGCAGCCTAGGGGACGAGCAGTACTTC.